The clone carrying this T cell receptor (beta chain) came up many times. Its antigen is as yet unknown. This CDR3 comprises 18 residues. Looked up from germline, CDR1 is SGHDT and CDR2 is YYEEEE. V gave up 4 bases and J gave up 9 bases, with 29 bases separating them. The data derive from a study of T-cell reconstitution after alpha-beta-depleted transplantation in children. Preparation of the TCRbeta library used unique molecular identifiers. A single record per CDR3 protein comes from TCRdb applying MiXCR to the PCR reads. The data show some 190,000 distinct CDR3 sequences, with approximately 10% seen just once and around 14% held by the top ten. Regarding the study as a whole: T-cell numbers and diversity, one year after transplant, stemmed largely from T cells that were newly produced. Reportedly, roughly two months post-transplant, alpha-beta T cells arose from several hundred expanded graft clones.

The chain employs TRBV5-6 and TRBJ2-1, with D possibly TRBD2 on 9 matching bases. The receptor was isolated from a boy aged 2 to 10 with acute myeloid leukemia, due to receive a stem cell transplant. This sample comprised PBMCs, obtained before TCRalphabeta/CD19-depleted stem cell transplant. CDR3 amino acids: CASSPRSFRTSDRGEQFF. In nucleotides, the CDR3 is TGTGCCAGCAGCCCCCGGAGTTTTCGGACTAGCGACAGGGGTGAGCAGTTCTTC.